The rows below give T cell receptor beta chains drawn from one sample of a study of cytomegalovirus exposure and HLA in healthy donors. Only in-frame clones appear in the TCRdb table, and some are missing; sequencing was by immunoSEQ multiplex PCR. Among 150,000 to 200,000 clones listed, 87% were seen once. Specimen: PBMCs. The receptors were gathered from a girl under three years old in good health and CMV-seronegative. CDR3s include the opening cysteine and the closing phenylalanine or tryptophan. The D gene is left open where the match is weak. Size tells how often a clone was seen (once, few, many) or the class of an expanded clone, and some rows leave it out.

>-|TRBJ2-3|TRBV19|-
TGTGCCAGTAGTGTCGGAGGGGGGGCAGATACGCAGTATTTT
CASSVGGGADTQYF
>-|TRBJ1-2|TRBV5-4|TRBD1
TGTGCCAGCGGTCAGGGGGCGGACTATGGCTACACCTTC
CASGQGADYGYTF
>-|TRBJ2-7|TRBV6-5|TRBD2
TGTGCCAGCAGTCACGGACTAGCGGAGTCCTACGAGCAGTACTTC
CASSHGLAESYEQYF
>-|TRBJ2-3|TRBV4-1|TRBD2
TGCGCCAGCAGCCCGGAAAGGGGGGGAGGGTTGACTAGCGGGGTAGCAGATACGCAGTATTTT
CASSPERGGGLTSGVADTQYF
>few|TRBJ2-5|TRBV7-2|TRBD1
TGTGCCAGCAGCTTGACAGGGCGCGGGGAGACCCAGTACTTC
CASSLTGRGETQYF
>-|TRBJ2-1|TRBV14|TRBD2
TGTGCCAGCAGCCAAGCGCTAGCGGGGTACCATGAGCAGTTCTTC
CASSQALAGYHEQFF
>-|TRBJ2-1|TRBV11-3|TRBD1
TGTGCCAGCAGCCGCGGACAGGGGGCCTACAATGAGCAGTTCTTC
CASSRGQGAYNEQFF
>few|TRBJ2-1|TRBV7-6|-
TGTGCCAGCAGCCTAAATAGGGGTCCCAATGAGCAGTTCTTC
CASSLNRGPNEQFF
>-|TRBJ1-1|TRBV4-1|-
TGCGCCAGCAGCCTCAACAGGTTAATGAACACTGAAGCTTTCTTT
CASSLNRLMNTEAFF
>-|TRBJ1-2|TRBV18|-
TGTGCCAGCTCACCACTCAGGGGATTCTATGGCTACACCTTC
CASSPLRGFYGYTF
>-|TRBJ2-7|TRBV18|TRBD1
TGTGCCAGCTCACCACGGGCTGACAGGGAGTGGGTGCAGTACTTC
CASSPRADREWVQYF
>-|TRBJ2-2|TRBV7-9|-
TGTGCCAGCAGCCCAGCGGCAGGGGTCACCGGGGAGCTGTTTTTT
CASSPAAGVTGELFF
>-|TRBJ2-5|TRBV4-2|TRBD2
TGTGCCAGCAGCCAACCCGAGCGGGAGGAGGAGACCCAGTACTTC
CASSQPEREEETQYF
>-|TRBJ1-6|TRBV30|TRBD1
TGTGCCTGGAGTCATCCGGGACAGGTTGAATCACCCCTCCACTTT
CAWSHPGQVESPLHF
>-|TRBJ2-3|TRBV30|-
TGTGCCTGGAGTGGGATTCGGGGTAGCACAGATACGCAGTATTTT
CAWSGIRGSTDTQYF
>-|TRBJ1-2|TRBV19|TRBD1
TGTGCCAGTAGTCCCGGGACAGGGGGCGGCTATGGCTACACCTTC
CASSPGTGGGYGYTF
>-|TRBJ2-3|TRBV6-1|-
TGTGCCAGTCGACTCGTTGGGGGCCCAGATACGCAGTATTTT
CASRLVGGPDTQYF
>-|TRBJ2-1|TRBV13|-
TGTGCCAGCACAGCGGGTGCCTACAATGAGCAGTTCTTC
CASTAGAYNEQFF
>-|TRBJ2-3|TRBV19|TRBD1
TGTGCCAGTAGTAGGGACAGGGTGGCAGATACGCAGTATTTT
CASSRDRVADTQYF
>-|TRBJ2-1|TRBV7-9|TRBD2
TGTTCCAGCAGCTACCTGCTAGCGGGGGCCATCTACAATGAGCAGTTCTTC
CSSSYLLAGAIYNEQFF
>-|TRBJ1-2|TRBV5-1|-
TGCGCCAGCAGCCCCCGGCGGCAGTCGTATGGCTACACCTTC
CASSPRRQSYGYTF
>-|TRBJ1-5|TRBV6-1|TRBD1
TGTGCCAGCAGCGGGACAGGGTCTGGCAATCAGCCCCAGCATTTT
CASSGTGSGNQPQHF
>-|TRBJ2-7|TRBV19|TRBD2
TGTGCCAGTAGTATAACCAGGGAGGGGCCCTACGAGCAGTACTTC
CASSITREGPYEQYF
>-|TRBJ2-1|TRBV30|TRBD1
TGTGCCTGGAGTGCCTACAGGGGGCCCAGCTCCTACAATGAGCAGTTCTTC
CAWSAYRGPSSYNEQFF
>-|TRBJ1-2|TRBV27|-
TGTGCCAGCACAGGGTGGCGGGACCGTACTTGGGGCTACACCTTC
CASTGWRDRTWGYTF
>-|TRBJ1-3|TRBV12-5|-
TGTGCTAGTGGCTTGAGGAGGATGCCCTCTGGAAACACCATATATTTT
CASGLRRMPSGNTIYF
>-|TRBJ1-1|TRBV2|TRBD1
TGTGCCAGCAGCAAGACCTCGACAGGGATTGCTGAAGCTTTCTTT
CASSKTSTGIAEAFF
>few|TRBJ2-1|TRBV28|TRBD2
TGTGCCAGCAGTCCTCGGACTAGGGAGGAGGTTGAGCAGTTCTTC
CASSPRTREEVEQFF
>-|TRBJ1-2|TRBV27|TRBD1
TGTGCCAGCAGTCCCTGGGACAGGGATAACTATGGCTACACCTTC
CASSPWDRDNYGYTF
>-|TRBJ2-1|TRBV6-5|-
TGTGCCAGCAGATTCGACGGGGGCTCCTACAATGAGCAGTTCTTC
CASRFDGGSYNEQFF
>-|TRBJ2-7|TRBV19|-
TGTGCCAGTAGTATAGATCGGGAGAACGAGCAGTACTTC
CASSIDRENEQYF
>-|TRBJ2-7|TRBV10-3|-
TGTGCCATCAGTGAGTCTAGCGGTTCCTACGAGCAGTACTTC
CAISESSGSYEQYF
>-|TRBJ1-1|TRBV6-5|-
TGTGCCAGCAGTTACTCGATTCAGGCGAACACTGAAGCTTTCTTT
CASSYSIQANTEAFF
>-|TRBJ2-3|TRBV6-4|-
TGTGCCAGCAGTCCCGGACAGAGCACAGATACGCAGTATTTT
CASSPGQSTDTQYF
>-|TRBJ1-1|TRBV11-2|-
TGTGCCAGCAGCTCAATGAGGACTGAAGCTTTCTTT
CASSSMRTEAFF
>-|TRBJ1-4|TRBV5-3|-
TGTGCCAGAAGCCCGGGTGCGTTCCCTAATGAAAAACTGTTTTTT
CARSPGAFPNEKLFF
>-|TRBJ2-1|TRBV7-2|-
TGTGCCAGCAGCTTAGCGGTTAGTTCCTACAATGAGCAGTTCTTC
CASSLAVSSYNEQFF
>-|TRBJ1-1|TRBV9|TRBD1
TGTGCCAGCAGCGTAGGGTGGACAGGGGGCACTGAAGCTTTCTTT
CASSVGWTGGTEAFF
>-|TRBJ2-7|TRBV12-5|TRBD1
TGTGCTAGTGGTTCGAGACAGGGATCCTACGAGCAGTACTTC
CASGSRQGSYEQYF
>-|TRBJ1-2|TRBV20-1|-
TGCAGTGTAGAGGTGCAAAGAGGCTACACCTTC
CSVEVQRGYTF
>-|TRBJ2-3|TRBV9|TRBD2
TGTGCCAGCAGCGTAGAAGGGGCGGGGGGCTGGGATACGCAGTATTTT
CASSVEGAGGWDTQYF
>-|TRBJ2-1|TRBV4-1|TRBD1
TGCGCCAGCAGCCATCACAGGGGGAACAATGAGCAGTTCTTC
CASSHHRGNNEQFF
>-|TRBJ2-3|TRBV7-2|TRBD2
TGTGCCAGCACCAAGGGCGGGAGTATAGATACGCAGTATTTT
CASTKGGSIDTQYF
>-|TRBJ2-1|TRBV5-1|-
TGCGCCAGCAGCTTGGCCGCCAGGAACTACAATGAGCAGTTCTTC
CASSLAARNYNEQFF
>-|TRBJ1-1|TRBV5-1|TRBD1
TGCGCCAGCAGCTTGGGCGACAGGGGGCCAGGGAACACTGAAGCTTTCTTT
CASSLGDRGPGNTEAFF
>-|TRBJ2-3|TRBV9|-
TGTGCCAGCAGCGTAGGAACGGGGGGCCCAGATACGCAGTATTTT
CASSVGTGGPDTQYF
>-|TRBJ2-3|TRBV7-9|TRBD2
TGTGCCAGCAGCCTGGCGGGGGGCGTCACAGATACGCAGTATTTT
CASSLAGGVTDTQYF
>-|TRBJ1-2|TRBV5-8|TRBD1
TGTGCCAGCAGCCGGGACAGGGCGGATGGCTACACCTTC
CASSRDRADGYTF
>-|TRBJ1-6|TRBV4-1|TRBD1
TGCGCCAGCAGCCAAGGCGGGACAGGGATTTCACCCCTCCACTTT
CASSQGGTGISPLHF
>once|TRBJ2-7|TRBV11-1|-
TGTGCCAGCAGCTTCGGGGGAATTTACGAGCAGTACTTC
CASSFGGIYEQYF